The source of this TCR beta chain is a study of T cells after yellow fever vaccination (dated by TCRdb to the late 2010s). Notes on the research overall: The SMART-Seq v4 Ultra Low Input RNA kit was used to prepare libraries from fractions with low cell numbers. Bulk TCR alpha and beta repertoires were sequenced longitudinally to track T-cell clones before and after primary and booster YFV17D yellow fever vaccination. Two healthy male donors, one aged 18 to 30 and one aged 30 to 39 years, were included in the cohort. Bulk PBMC replicates and cell subsets were isolated from blood drawn at multiple timepoints before and after both primary and secondary immunization. Study-wide conclusions, independent of this receptor: Because abundant contaminating clonotypes from the bulk population could be contained in FACS-sorted repertoires, computational filtering was required. A small share of clonotypes was detected in both CD4 and CD8 compartments, with the overlap likely arising from convergent recombination. Most clones expanded after primary vaccination were re-detected after the booster (around 96% of CD4 and 88% of CD8), suggesting broad memory maintenance. Because the study included only two donors, the extent to which the findings can be generalized is limited. The secondary T-cell response was weaker than the primary response but faster, peaking on day 5 instead of day 15.

The treatment or condition label corresponds to: live attenuated yellow fever vaccine strain. Two biological replicates of bulk PBMCs were collected at each blood-draw timepoint. A standard Ficoll-Paque protocol was used to isolate PBMCs from peripheral blood. TriZol was used to extract RNA from bulk PBMCs, from CD4 and CD8 fractions, and from dextramer-positive and dextramer-negative fractions. TCR cDNA was made using 5'RACE template switching, a step that added a universal primer site and unique molecular identifiers. cDNA synthesis was primed from both the TCR alpha and TCR beta constant segments. Libraries were amplified in two PCR steps, with sample barcodes and sequencing adapters added in the second step. Sequencing of libraries was performed on Illumina HiSeq 2500 (2x100 bp) or NovaSeq (2x150 bp). For the original study's pipeline: Demultiplexing of reads and collapsing into UMI consensus sequences were performed with MIGEC, and V(D)J alignment was carried out with MiXCR. Vaccine-responding clonotypes were defined with edgeR using replicate PBMC samples, requiring FDR below 0.01 and a log2 fold change above 5 up to day 15. Each bulk clonotype received a CD4 or CD8 identity based on whether the sequenced CD4 or CD8 repertoire contained that clonotype at higher abundance. In-frame beta chains were kept once TCRdb had trimmed the public reads at Q25 with fastp and called clones with MiXCR. All rows with the same CDR3 protein become a single entry with the most common DNA and genes. These V and J calls originate from TCRdb's pipeline instead of the authors' own analysis. In this sample the table shows around 340,000 distinct CDR3 sequences, 8.7% of which occur a single time. Together, the top ten hold about a sixth of the sample.

This clonotype has a handful of counts. It lacks a known antigen. There are no base qualities to consult, and no much larger clone falls within one base. V is pared back by 6 bases and J by 1 base, with 11 bases lying between the germline termini. From a lookup of the germline V gene, CDR1 and CDR2 are SQVTM and ANQGSEA. The cysteine opens and the phenylalanine closes a CDR3 of 13 amino acids. Left in the record is the CDR3 DNA by itself, 39 bases read in frame from the first base. This material consisted of PBMCs, taken on the day of the first yellow fever vaccination. This TCR derives from a young man who received the YFV17D yellow fever vaccine. The receptor chain draws on TRBV29-1 and TRBJ2-3; the D gene is not confidently resolved. In nucleotide form, the sequence is TGCAGCGTAATTCCGAGCGGCACAGATACGCAGTATTTT. It translates to CSVIPSGTDTQYF.